A single sample gave rise to the 26 T cell receptor beta chains below, sequenced in a study of T cell repertoires in cytomegalovirus infection. These receptors lack a known antigen. Using its own MiXCR run on the reads, TCRdb lists one record per CDR3 protein. The sample consists of fewer than 350,000 distinct CDR3 sequences, under 35% of them appearing once. The material was cultured PBMCs, obtained from culture after CMV antigen stimulation. The receptors shown here come from a human donor in good health (CMV status not recorded). Some clones in this sample may be carry-over from other donors' samples.

The V and J genes are TRBV7-4 and TRBJ2-1, with D hard to call. The germline V gene has CDR1 SGHVT and CDR2 SQSDAQ. Trimming stripped 7 bases from V and 10 bases from J, with 11 bases between. The CDR3 has 11 residues. The CDR3: CASTVSREQFF. The CDR3 coding sequence is TGTGCCAGCACCGTAAGCAGAGAGCAGTTCTTC.

The chain has TRBV30 and TRBJ1-1, with 8 bases aligning to TRBD1. J was trimmed by 0 bases and V by 5 bases; bases with no gene match: 11. The CDR3 totals 16 residues. Germline V lookup: CDR1 GTSNPN, CDR2 SVGIG (reference sequence). For the CDR3, the DNA is TGTGCCTGGGCGTGGGGGACAGGCGATCTGAACACTGAAGCTTTCTTT. Translation gives CAWAWGTGDLNTEAFF. The full variable domain, its missing parts supplied by reference TRBV30 and TRBJ1-1, is SQTIHQWPATLVQPVGSPLSLECTVEGTSNPNLYWYRQAAGRGLQLLFYSVGIGQISSEVPQNLSASRPQDRQFILSSKKLLLSDSGFYLCAWAWGTGDLNTEAFFGQGTRLTVV.

This clonotype was counted between two and nine times. The V and J genes are TRBV7-3 and TRBJ2-2, with a possible D match to TRBD1 (6 bases). The CDR3 runs to 15 residues. Germline CDR1 and CDR2: SGHTA and FQGTGA. The V and J ends lost 5 bases and 7 bases respectively, with 17 bases between them. CDR3: CASSPGRGTSGELFF. The CDR3, as DNA: TGTGCCAGCAGCCCGGGCAGGGGAACGAGCGGGGAGCTGTTTTTT.

The chain carries TRBV6-8 and TRBJ2-1; no firm D call. The CDR3 has 14 residues. Trimming took 10 bases from V and 7 from J, leaving 20 bases between them. CDR1 and CDR2 (germline): MNHGY, SAAAGT. The CDR3 DNA follows: TGTGCCACCCGTTTTAGGACGGTCGGAAATGAGCAGTTCTTC. Translation gives CATRFRTVGNEQFF.

The sample holds many counts of this clonotype. This chain links TRBV7-3 with TRBJ2-3; D is possibly TRBD1 (6 bases). This CDR3 has 15 amino acids. Germline values: CDR1 SGHTA, CDR2 FQGTGA. The V end was cut by 2 bases, the J end by 1 base, with 10 bases between. The CDR3 loop is CASSLPRTGTDTQYF. The CDR3 coding sequence is TGTGCCAGCAGCTTACCTCGGACAGGCACAGATACGCAGTATTTT.

This clonotype was counted a few times. The chain links TRBV7-6 to TRBJ1-6; no firm D call. This CDR3 comprises 16 residues. CDR1 is SGHVS and CDR2 is FNYEAQ in the germline V gene. V was trimmed by 2 bases and J by 4 bases, leaving 12 bases between them. The CDR3 nucleotides are TGTGCCAGCAGCTTAATAGCAGAAGCATATAATTCACCCCTCCACTTT. Encoded protein: CASSLIAEAYNSPLHF.

This chain joins TRBV11-3 and TRBJ1-2, with unresolved D. Germline V gives CDR1 SGHNT, CDR2 YENEEA. V gave up 4 bases and J gave up 5 bases, with 8 bases separating them. CDR3 size: 12 residues. The CDR3 loop is CASSSGLYGYTF. The CDR3 DNA is TGTGCCAGCAGCTCCGGGCTTTATGGCTACACCTTC.

In this sample, this clonotype turned up a few times. The CDR3 sequence: CASSSPAGTLTYNEQFF. As DNA, the CDR3 is TGCGCCAGCAGCTCCCCCGCGGGGACGCTGACCTACAATGAGCAGTTCTTC. The rearrangement uses TRBV5-1 and TRBJ2-1; weak D call: TRBD2 (6 bases). V was shortened by 3 bases and J by 2 bases, with 18 bases between the two germline ends. The CDR3 loop spans 17 amino acids. The germline CDR1 and CDR2 sequences are SGHRS and YFSETQ.

The chain recombines TRBV10-3 with TRBJ1-4; D is ambiguous. Germline V gives CDR1 ENHRY, CDR2 SYGVKD. The CDR3 extends over 13 amino acids. The V gene lost 2 bases and the J gene lost 7 bases, with 8 bases spanning the gap. CDR3: CAISEGSGEKLFF. CDR3 coding DNA: TGTGCCATCAGTGAGGGATCAGGTGAAAAACTGTTTTTT.

The chain uses TRBV7-3 and TRBJ2-1; a weak D match, TRBD2 (5 bases). Germline V gene lookup returns CDR1 SGHTA and CDR2 FQGTGA. CDR3 length: 15 residues. V lost 5 bases to trimming and J lost 1 base, with 12 bases between them. The CDR3 DNA reads as TGTGCCAGCAGCGCCGACCAGCGGTCCTACAATGAGCAGTTCTTC. Its translation: CASSADQRSYNEQFF.

The genes are TRBV19 and TRBJ2-5; TRBD2 agrees at 7 bases. V was pared by 10 bases and J by 2 bases, with 10 bases of the junction left unmatched. The germline V gene has CDR1 LNHDA and CDR2 SQIVND (reference sequence). This CDR3 spans 14 amino acids. CDR3 in amino acids: CATSKFGRQETQYF. The DNA of the CDR3 is TGTGCCACTTCGAAGTTCGGGAGGCAAGAGACCCAGTACTTC.

The chain links TRBV11-2 to TRBJ2-7; 10 bases fit TRBD2. There are 17 residues in the CDR3. Trimming at V came to 2 bases and at J to 1 base, leaving 8 bases not matched to a gene. The germline V gene has CDR1 SGHAT and CDR2 FQNNGV. The CDR3 reads CASSLWRAGGASYEQYF. The CDR3 DNA is TGTGCCAGCAGCTTATGGCGAGCGGGAGGGGCTTCCTACGAGCAGTACTTC.

V usage is TRBV6-1 and J usage is TRBJ2-5; weak D call: TRBD2 (6 bases). This CDR3 contains 16 residues. V lost 6 bases and J lost 9, with 26 bases in between. Germline assignment: CDR1 MNHNS and CDR2 SASEGT. DNA of the CDR3: TGTGCCAGCAGCCGCTCTTCCTCGACTGGGGCGGGGCCCCAGTACTTC. The encoded protein is CASSRSSSTGAGPQYF.

The CDR3 sequence: CASSQGEGPGETQYF. The CDR3 region has the DNA TGCGCCAGCAGCCAAGGGGAAGGGCCGGGAGAGACCCAGTACTTC. The chain uses TRBV4-1 and TRBJ2-5; no clear D. V shed 1 base and J shed 4 bases, with 13 bases lying between them. The CDR3 runs 15 residues. The germline gives CDR1 MGHRA, CDR2 YSYEKL.

This chain links TRBV25-1 with TRBJ1-6; D not certain. The CDR3 sequence is 15 residues long. Trimming took off 0 bases at V and 7 bases at J, with 10 bases between the two ends. Germline V gene lookup returns CDR1 MGHDK and CDR2 SYGVNS. The DNA for the CDR3 is TGTGCCAGCAGTGAATACATTGGCGGGAATTCACCCCTCCACTTT. Translation: CASSEYIGGNSPLHF.

V and J are TRBV27 and TRBJ1-2; 9 bases agree with TRBD1. Germline V CDR1 and CDR2: MNHEY, SMNVEV (reference sequence). V trimming: 0 bases; J trimming: 7 bases; junction bases outside the gene matches: 0. The CDR3 loop spans 13 amino acids. The CDR3 protein is CASSLSDRGGYTF. For the CDR3, the DNA is TGTGCCAGCAGTTTATCGGACAGGGGTGGCTACACCTTC.

This clonotype was detected ten times or more. This sequence joins TRBV7-2 and TRBJ1-4, with a tentative D call TRBD1 (5 bases). The CDR3 consists of 14 residues. Deletions cut 5 bases from V and 7 bases from J, with 14 bases between. CDR1 is SGHTA, CDR2 FQGNSA, per germline. CDR3 in amino acids: CASSSARASEKLFF. CDR3 coding DNA: TGTGCCAGCAGCAGCGCCAGGGCAAGTGAAAAACTGTTTTTT.

This clonotype was picked up a small number of times. The CDR3 region has the DNA TGTGCCAGCAGTTACTCGGTGGCAGGGGTTAACTATGGCTACACCTTC. Amino acid sequence: CASSYSVAGVNYGYTF. V is TRBV6-5 and J is TRBJ1-2; D may be TRBD1 (6 bases). V was pared by 0 bases and J by 1 base, with 12 bases between. Germline CDR1 reads MNHEY; CDR2 reads SVGAGI. The CDR3 runs to 16 residues.

The chain employs TRBV19 and TRBJ1-1; D is uncertain. Trimming took off 4 bases at V and 1 base at J, with 10 bases between the two ends. CDR1 and CDR2 from the germline V gene are LNHDA and SQIVND (reference sequence). CDR3 length: 14 amino acids. The CDR3 spells CASSSSVGNTEAFF. CDR3 DNA sequence: TGTGCCAGTAGTAGCTCCGTTGGGAACACTGAAGCTTTCTTT.

This clonotype was recorded at least ten times. V gene TRBV6-6 combines with J gene TRBJ1-1, with 8 bases aligning to TRBD1. The CDR3 has 16 amino acids. V shed 0 bases and J 0 bases; nucleotides not matched to a gene: 3. The germline gives CDR1 MNHNY, CDR2 SVGAGI (reference sequence). The CDR3 sequence: CASSYSGTGLNTEAFF. The CDR3 DNA reads TGTGCCAGCAGTTACTCAGGGACAGGATTGAACACTGAAGCTTTCTTT.

The gene calls are TRBV28 and TRBJ2-1; D might be TRBD2 (5 bases). Germline loops: CDR1 MDHEN, CDR2 SYDVKM. V dropped 6 bases and J dropped 6 bases, with 12 bases sitting between them. The CDR3 spans 13 residues. CDR3: CASSPSRGNEQFF. The CDR3 bases are TGTGCCAGCAGCCCTAGCCGGGGCAATGAGCAGTTCTTC.

The chain combines TRBV7-6 with TRBJ2-7; no clear D. Trimming shortened V by 5 bases and J by 0 bases, and 17 bases separated the two germline ends. The CDR3 has 16 amino acids. Germline-derived CDR1 and CDR2 are SGHVS and FNYEAQ. CDR3 sequence: CASSPPFGESSYEQYF. The CDR3 bases are TGTGCCAGCAGCCCTCCGTTTGGTGAAAGCTCCTACGAGCAGTACTTC.

The chain carries TRBV7-9 and TRBJ1-1; 7 bases fit TRBD1. The CDR3 sequence is 17 residues long. Germline V gives CDR1 SEHNR, CDR2 FQNEAQ (reference sequence). The V and J ends lost 3 bases and 0 bases, in that order; junction bases with no gene match: 10. The CDR3 is CASSLTRDRTMNTEAFF. The CDR3 DNA is TGTGCCAGCAGCTTGACCAGGGACAGAACAATGAACACTGAAGCTTTCTTT.

The sample holds one count of this clonotype. CDR3 sequence (DNA): TGCGCCAGCAGCCAAGCAGGGTTGACTAGCGGGAACAGGAGCACAGATACGCAGTATTTT. Amino acids: CASSQAGLTSGNRSTDTQYF. V and J are TRBV4-1 and TRBJ2-3, with 11 bases that match TRBD2. V was pared by 1 base and J by 0 bases, with 12 bases of the junction left unmatched. From germline, CDR1 is MGHRA and CDR2 YSYEKL. The CDR3 runs to 20 residues.

The chain links TRBV7-8 to TRBJ1-1; perhaps TRBD1 as D (6 bases). CDR1 SGHVS and CDR2 FQNEAQ come from the germline V gene. CDR3 size: 13 residues. Trimming removed 5 bases from V and 5 bases from J, with 12 bases in between. DNA of the CDR3: TGTGCCAGCAGCCCCCACAGGGCGACTGAAGCTTTCTTT. Its translation is CASSPHRATEAFF.

This clonotype was detected only a few times. The V gene is TRBV7-8, the J gene TRBJ2-5, with D perhaps assigned TRBD1 or TRBD2 (5 bases each). Germline V gene sequence: CDR1 SGHVS, CDR2 FQNEAQ. The CDR3 totals 16 residues. V lost 5 bases to trimming and J lost 2 bases, with 18 bases between them. The CDR3 DNA reads as TGTGCCAGCAGCCCGGGGCGTCAGATCCTTCAAGAGACCCAGTACTTC. Its protein is CASSPGRQILQETQYF.